This is a list of T cell receptor beta chains from one sample in a study of cytotoxic CD8 clonotypes in ibrutinib-treated CLL. TCRdb's copy holds only in-frame clones and misses some; the assay was immunoSEQ multiplex PCR. The sample consists of more than 85,000 clones, roughly four fifths of them appearing once. The sequencing used PBMCs, collected after 24 months of ibrutinib treatment. The receptor source for this set is a human donor with chronic lymphocytic leukemia. Both conserved end residues are part of each CDR3. Size tells how often a clone was seen (once, few, many) or the class of an expanded clone, and some rows leave it out.

j_call v_call clone_size cdr3_aa
TRBJ2-7 TRBV5-8 - CASSRGTGASYEQYF
TRBJ2-1 TRBV5-6 - CASSKIDRGNEQFF
TRBJ1-1 TRBV21-1 - CASSKPGSKGDTEAFF
TRBJ2-7 TRBV28 - CASSSQASGRGYEQYF
TRBJ1-1 TRBV9 - CASSSPGPMNTEAFF
TRBJ1-2 TRBV28 - CASRRQGETGYTF
TRBJ2-7 TRBV10-3 - CAISVRPVVEQYF
TRBJ1-2 TRBV28 - CAGNGVSSRGYTF
TRBJ2-7 TRBV2 - CASTEGGGTGLYEQYF
TRBJ2-5 TRBV7-1 - CASSLGGGQETQYF
TRBJ2-6 TRBV19 once CASTLEANVLTF
TRBJ2-1 TRBV2 once CASRTPRQGVASNEQFF
TRBJ2-3 TRBV29-1 - CSVLSWTGDGADTQYF